The 32 T cell receptor beta chains listed next were all sequenced from one sample in a study of CXCR3-negative and CXCR3-positive naive CD8 T cells. The libraries of TRB cDNA were prepared using 5' RACE with UMI labels. TCRdb reprocessed the 5' RACE reads, keeping one entry per CDR3 protein, no DNA. This table lists some 130,000 distinct CDR3 sequences. Sequenced input: naive CXCR3- CD8+ T cells from blood. Sample subset: CD45RO-CCR7+CD27+CD95- naive CD8+ T cells lacking CXCR3 (TNR3-). These receptors originate from a human donor in good health. Some clones in this sample may be carry-over from other donors' samples.

The chain employs TRBV24-1 and TRBJ2-1; TCRdb's D call, TRBD1, is unchecked because there is no DNA. Germline lookup yields CDR1 KGHDR and CDR2 SFDVKD. The CDR3 runs 17 residues. CDR3 in amino acids: CATSDPEGARPYNEQFF.

CDR3 sequence reads: CSANIGSSYNEQFF. This chain links TRBV20-1 with TRBJ2-1. CDR3 length: 14 amino acids. Germline V gene sequence: CDR1 DFQATT, CDR2 SNEGSKA (reference sequence).

The CDR3 sequence is CASSKATVPPGGDSYEQYF. The gene calls are TRBV21-1 and TRBJ2-7; TCRdb's assignment of TRBD1 cannot be checked, as there is no DNA. TRBV21-1 is a known pseudogene. This CDR3 spans 19 amino acids.

The CDR3 sequence is CASSQAGGAETQYF. The chain uses TRBV4-1 and TRBJ2-5; TCRdb lists TRBD1, though no DNA is available to test this call. Germline V lookup: CDR1 MGHRA, CDR2 YSYEKL. This CDR3 has 14 residues.

This sequence joins TRBV11-2 and TRBJ1-2; the TRBD1 assignment by TCRdb is unverifiable without DNA. This CDR3 is built from 13 residues. The germline CDR1 and CDR2 sequences are SGHAT and FQNNGV. The CDR3 protein is CASSLRDSVGYTF. Drawing the rest from reference TRBV11-2 and TRBJ1-2, the complete variable domain is EAGVAQSPRYKIIEKRQSVAFWCNPISGHATLYWYQQILGQGPKLLIQFQNNGVVDDSQLPKDRFSAERLKGVDSTLKIQPAKLEDSAVYLCASSLRDSVGYTFGSGTRLTVV.

V usage is TRBV5-1 and J usage is TRBJ2-5; there is no DNA to check the TCRdb D call of TRBD1. CDR1 SGHRS and CDR2 YFSETQ come from the germline V gene. The CDR3 runs to 14 residues. The chain's CDR3 is CASSPPTGEETQYF. The full variable domain, rest sourced from reference TRBV5-1 and TRBJ2-5, is KAGVTQTPRYLIKTRGQQVTLSCSPISGHRSVSWYQQTPGQGLQFLFEYFSETQRNKGNFPGRFSGRQFSNSRSEMNVSTLELGDSALYLCASSPPTGEETQYFGPGTRLLVL.

This chain uses TRBV5-1 with TRBJ2-2. This CDR3 spans 12 amino acids. Per germline, CDR1 SGHRS and CDR2 YFSETQ. CDR3 protein: CASSLSQGELFF.

The chain couples TRBV21-1 to TRBJ1-2; TCRdb indicates TRBD1, and absent DNA this call remains unverified. TRBV21-1 is a pseudogene locus. The CDR3 runs 16 residues. The CDR3 sequence: CASSSIRDRDQLGYTF.

The rearrangement links TRBV18 to TRBJ1-6; TCRdb proposes TRBD1, but this gene call is untestable without DNA. Per germline, CDR1 KGHSH and CDR2 LQKENI. The CDR3 consists of 15 residues. The CDR3 region is CASSAGTGENSPLHF.

This chain links TRBV29-1 with TRBJ2-2; no DNA is available, so the TRBD1 call from TCRdb remains unchecked. The CDR3 spans 14 residues. Per germline, CDR1 SQVTM and CDR2 ANQGSEA. CDR3 protein: CSVIDGTVTGELFF.

This rearrangement joins TRBV7-2 to TRBJ1-5. The CDR3 consists of 16 residues. Per germline, CDR1 SGHTA and CDR2 FQGNSA. The CDR3 spells CASSSLPPGANQPQHF.

The chain uses TRBV6-2 or TRBV6-3 and TRBJ2-7; without DNA, the TCRdb call of TRBD1 cannot be checked. The germline V gene has CDR1 MNHEY and CDR2 SVGEGT. CDR3 size: 15 residues. The CDR3: CASTWGPGDTYEQYF.

This sequence joins TRBV27 and TRBJ2-3; TCRdb reports TRBD2, a call that lacks DNA to check it against. The CDR3 is 18 residues long. Per germline, CDR1 MNHEY and CDR2 SMNVEV (reference sequence). CDR3 region: CASSTSGRSSWTTDTQYF.

The chain recombines TRBV9 with TRBJ2-3; TCRdb calls TRBD1, which cannot be checked without DNA. The CDR3 is made up of 17 amino acids. Germline V CDR1 and CDR2: SGDLS, YYNGEE. CDR3 region: CASSNPRGDRSTDTQYF.

V is TRBV5-6 and J is TRBJ2-5. This CDR3 comprises 15 residues. Germline CDR1 is SGHDT and CDR2 is YYEEEE. The CDR3 region is CASSPLLSAQETQYF.

The CDR3 sequence: CASSLVASGLSSYNEQFF. The chain uses TRBV5-1 and TRBJ2-1; the TCRdb call, TRBD2, lacks DNA for checking. Germline V gene sequence: CDR1 SGHRS, CDR2 YFSETQ. The CDR3 is 18 amino acids.

The chain joins TRBV4-3 to TRBJ1-2; TCRdb's D call of TRBD1 is untestable without DNA. The CDR3 spans 15 residues. The germline CDR1 and CDR2 sequences are LGHNA and YSLEER. CDR3 sequence: CASSPDRTWDYGYTF.

The rearrangement uses TRBV7-2 and TRBJ2-3. The CDR3 covers 15 residues. Per the germline V gene, CDR1 is SGHTA and CDR2 is FQGNSA. The CDR3 region is CASSLEGRPTDTQYF.

The V call is TRBV28, the J call TRBJ2-3; TCRdb picks TRBD2, but there is no DNA to check that call. This CDR3 comprises 14 residues. In germline, CDR1 is MDHEN, CDR2 SYDVKM. The CDR3 reads CATVPSGGSDTQYF.

The chain joins TRBV9 to TRBJ1-5. Germline values: CDR1 SGDLS, CDR2 YYNGEE. The CDR3 runs 15 residues. The CDR3: CASSVGGSWNQPQHF.

This chain uses TRBV20-1 with TRBJ1-1. Germline V lookup: CDR1 DFQATT, CDR2 SNEGSKA (reference sequence). The CDR3 covers 12 residues. This CDR3 is CSARDGVAAAFF.

The gene calls are TRBV27 and TRBJ2-3; checking the TCRdb D call of TRBD1 is not possible without DNA. Germline V gene lookup returns CDR1 MNHEY and CDR2 SMNVEV (reference sequence). CDR3 size: 15 residues. The CDR3 is CASSFLLGRADTQYF.

V and J are TRBV5-4 and TRBJ2-1; TCRdb designates TRBD1, a call that cannot be tested without DNA. The CDR3 totals 15 residues. Germline V lookup: CDR1 SGHNT, CDR2 YYREEE (reference sequence). The CDR3 loop reads CASSPGTGIGDEQFF.

CDR3 protein: CASVAGGKPGQGDYEQYF. This chain joins TRBV5-1 and TRBJ2-7; TCRdb's D call of TRBD1 is untestable without DNA. The CDR3 sequence is 18 residues long. Germline CDR1 and CDR2: SGHRS and YFSETQ.

The chain couples TRBV10-2 to TRBJ2-7; the TCRdb D gene call, TRBD2, has no DNA to confirm it. The germline V gene encodes CDR1 WSHSY and CDR2 SAAADI. The CDR3 runs 14 residues. CDR3 region: CASNQPGLVSEQYF.

This chain links TRBV14 with TRBJ2-1; TCRdb proposes TRBD2, but this gene call is untestable without DNA. CDR3 length equals 16 residues. Germline loops: CDR1 SGHDN, CDR2 FVKESK. CDR3 residues: CASSQVLGRPSNEQFF.

The chain uses TRBV29-1 and TRBJ2-5. Germline loops: CDR1 SQVTM, CDR2 ANQGSEA. CDR3 length equals 12 residues. CDR3 protein: CSVEGIVETQYF.

The V and J genes are TRBV19 and TRBJ2-2; with no DNA, the TCRdb D assignment of TRBD1 cannot be verified. From germline, CDR1 is LNHDA and CDR2 SQIVND (reference sequence). This CDR3 is 15 amino acids long. The CDR3 sequence is CASSIVGGNTGELFF.

The chain links TRBV20-1 to TRBJ2-7; the D call of TRBD1 rests on TCRdb alone, since no DNA is present to check it. The germline gives CDR1 DFQATT, CDR2 SNEGSKA (reference sequence). CDR3 length equals 16 residues. The CDR3 reads CSASRDRGFSSYEQYF.

The rearrangement links TRBV7-6 to TRBJ2-1. This CDR3 has 13 residues. Germline V lookup: CDR1 SGHVS, CDR2 FNYEAQ. The CDR3 is CASSLLGTNEQFF.

This sequence joins TRBV4-3 and TRBJ2-3; absent DNA, TCRdb's TRBD1 call cannot be checked. Germline V gives CDR1 LGHNA, CDR2 YSLEER. The CDR3 length is 15 residues. The CDR3 region is CASSQEVRAQAKQYF.

This chain links TRBV19 with TRBJ2-2; TCRdb selects TRBD1, and the lack of DNA leaves this call unchecked. The CDR3 is made up of 12 amino acids. Germline V gene data show CDR1 as LNHDA and CDR2 as SQIVND (reference sequence). CDR3 amino acids: CAAMAGAGELFF. The variable domain in full, completed from reference TRBV19 and TRBJ2-2, reads DGGITQSPKYLFRKEGQNVTLSCEQNLNHDAMYWYRQDPGQGLRLIYYSQIVNDFQKGDIAEGYSVSREKKESFPLTVTSAQKNPTAFYLCAAMAGAGELFFGEGSRLTVL.